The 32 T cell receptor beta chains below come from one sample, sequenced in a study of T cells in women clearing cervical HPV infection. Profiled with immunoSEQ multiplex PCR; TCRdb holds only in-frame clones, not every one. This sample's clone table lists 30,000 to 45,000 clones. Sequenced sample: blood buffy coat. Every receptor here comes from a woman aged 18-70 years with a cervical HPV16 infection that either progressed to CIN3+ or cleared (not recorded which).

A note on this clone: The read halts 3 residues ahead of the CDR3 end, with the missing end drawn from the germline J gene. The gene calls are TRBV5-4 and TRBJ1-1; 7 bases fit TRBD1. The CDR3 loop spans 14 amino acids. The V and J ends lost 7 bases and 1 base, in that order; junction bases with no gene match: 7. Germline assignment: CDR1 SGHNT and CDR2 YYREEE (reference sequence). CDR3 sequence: CASRIGGGNTEAFF. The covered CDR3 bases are TGTGCCAGCCGCATAGGGGGCGGGAACACTGAA. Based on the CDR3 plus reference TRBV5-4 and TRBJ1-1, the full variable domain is ETGVTQSPTHLIKTRGQQVTLRCSSQSGHNTVSWYQQALGQGPQFIFQYYREEENGRGNFPPRFSGLQFPNYSSELNVNALELDDSALYLCASRIGGGNTEAFFGQGTRLTVV.

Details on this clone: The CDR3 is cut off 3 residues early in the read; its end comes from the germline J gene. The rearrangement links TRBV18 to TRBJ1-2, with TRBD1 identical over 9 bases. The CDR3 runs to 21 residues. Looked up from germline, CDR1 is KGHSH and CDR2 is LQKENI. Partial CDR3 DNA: TGTGCCAGCTCACCACCGAGGGGGGACAGGGCATTGGAATTTCAAAGGAATGAC. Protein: CASSPPRGDRALEFQRND. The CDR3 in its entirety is CASSPPRGDRALEFQRNDYTF.

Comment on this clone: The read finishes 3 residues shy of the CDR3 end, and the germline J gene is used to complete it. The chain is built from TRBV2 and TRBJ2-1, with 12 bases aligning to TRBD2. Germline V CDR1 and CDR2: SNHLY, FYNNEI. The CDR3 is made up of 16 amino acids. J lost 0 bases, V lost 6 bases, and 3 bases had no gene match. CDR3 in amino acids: CASRLAGGSSYNEQFF. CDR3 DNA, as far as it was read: TGTGCCAGCAGACTAGCGGGGGGTTCCTCCTACAATGAG.

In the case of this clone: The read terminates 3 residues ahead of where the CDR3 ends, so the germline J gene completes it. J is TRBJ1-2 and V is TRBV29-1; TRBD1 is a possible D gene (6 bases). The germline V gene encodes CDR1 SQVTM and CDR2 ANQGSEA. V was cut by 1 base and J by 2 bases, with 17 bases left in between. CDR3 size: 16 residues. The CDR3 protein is CSVEGDLGAPNYGYTF. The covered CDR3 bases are TGCAGCGTTGAAGGGGATTTGGGGGCTCCCAACTATGGC. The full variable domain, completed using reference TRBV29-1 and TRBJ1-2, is SAVISQKPSRDICQRGTSLTIQCQVDSQVTMMFWYRQQPGQSLTLIATANQGSEATYESGFVIDKFPISRPNLTFSTLTVSNMSPEDSSIYLCSVEGDLGAPNYGYTFGSGTRLTVV.

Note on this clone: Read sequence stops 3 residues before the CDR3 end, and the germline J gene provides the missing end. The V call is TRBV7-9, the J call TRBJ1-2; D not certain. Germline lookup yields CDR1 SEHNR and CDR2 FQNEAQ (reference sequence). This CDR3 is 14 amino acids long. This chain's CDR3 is CASSFGLAIGDYTF. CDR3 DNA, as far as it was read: TGTGCCAGCAGCTTCGGGCTAGCGATTGGTGAC.

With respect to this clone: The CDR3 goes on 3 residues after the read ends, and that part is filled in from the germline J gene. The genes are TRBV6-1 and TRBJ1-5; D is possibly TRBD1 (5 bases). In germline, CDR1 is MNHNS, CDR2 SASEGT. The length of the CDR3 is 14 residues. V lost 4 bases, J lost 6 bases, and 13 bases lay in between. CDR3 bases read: TGTGCCAGCAGTGGGCAGGGTAAAGCTCAGCCC. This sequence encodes CASSGQGKAQP. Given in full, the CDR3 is CASSGQGKAQPQHF.

The CDR3: CSVHPPGQGSYEQYF. The DNA read from the CDR3 is TGCAGTGTACACCCCCCCGGACAGGGCTCCTACGAG. The chain combines TRBV20-1 with TRBJ2-7; TRBD1 agrees at 8 bases. The observed sequence ends 3 residues before the CDR3 terminus, with the missing tail filled in from the germline J gene. The ends lost 7 bases at V and 0 bases at J; junction bases unmatched: 11. The CDR3 runs to 15 residues. CDR1 is DFQATT and CDR2 is SNEGSKA in the germline V gene (reference sequence).

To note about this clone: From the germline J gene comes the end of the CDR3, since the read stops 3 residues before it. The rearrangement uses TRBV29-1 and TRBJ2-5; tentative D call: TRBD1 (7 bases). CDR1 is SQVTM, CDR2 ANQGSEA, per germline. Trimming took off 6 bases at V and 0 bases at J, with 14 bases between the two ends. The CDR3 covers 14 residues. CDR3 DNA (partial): TGCAGCGTGGACGCGGGACAGAACCAAGAGACC. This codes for CSVDAGQNQET. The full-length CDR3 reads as CSVDAGQNQETQYF.

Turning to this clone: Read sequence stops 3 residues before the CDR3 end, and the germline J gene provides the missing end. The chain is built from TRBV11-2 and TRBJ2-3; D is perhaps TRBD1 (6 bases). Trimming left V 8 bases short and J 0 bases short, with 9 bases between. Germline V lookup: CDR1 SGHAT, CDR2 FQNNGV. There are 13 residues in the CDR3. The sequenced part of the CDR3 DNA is TGTGCCAGCGGGACAATCAGCACAGATACG. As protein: CASGTISTDT. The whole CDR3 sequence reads CASGTISTDTQYF.

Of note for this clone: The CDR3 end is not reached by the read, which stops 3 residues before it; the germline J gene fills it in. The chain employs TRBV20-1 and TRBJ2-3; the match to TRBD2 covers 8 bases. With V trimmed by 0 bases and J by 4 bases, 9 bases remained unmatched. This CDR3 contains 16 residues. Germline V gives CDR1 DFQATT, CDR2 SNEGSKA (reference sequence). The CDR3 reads CSARDPPGGRADTQYF. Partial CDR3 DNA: TGCAGTGCTAGAGATCCACCGGGGGGGCGTGCAGATACG.

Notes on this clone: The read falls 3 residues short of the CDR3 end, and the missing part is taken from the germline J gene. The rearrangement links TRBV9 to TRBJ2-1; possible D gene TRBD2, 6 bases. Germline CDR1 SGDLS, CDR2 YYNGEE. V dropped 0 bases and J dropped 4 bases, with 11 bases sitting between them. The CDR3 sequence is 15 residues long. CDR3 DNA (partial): TGTGCCAGCAGCGTAGTGGCCGGGACTTACAATGAG. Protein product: CASSVVAGTYNE. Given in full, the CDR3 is CASSVVAGTYNEQFF.

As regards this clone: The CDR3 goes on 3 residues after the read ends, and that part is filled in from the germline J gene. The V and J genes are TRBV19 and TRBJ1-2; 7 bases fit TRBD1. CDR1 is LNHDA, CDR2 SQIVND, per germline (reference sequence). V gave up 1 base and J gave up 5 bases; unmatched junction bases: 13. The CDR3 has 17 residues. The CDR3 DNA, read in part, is TGTGCCAGTAGTATAGGTCAAGTGTTGGGACAGACGTATGGC. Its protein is CASSIGQVLGQTYG. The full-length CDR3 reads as CASSIGQVLGQTYGYTF.

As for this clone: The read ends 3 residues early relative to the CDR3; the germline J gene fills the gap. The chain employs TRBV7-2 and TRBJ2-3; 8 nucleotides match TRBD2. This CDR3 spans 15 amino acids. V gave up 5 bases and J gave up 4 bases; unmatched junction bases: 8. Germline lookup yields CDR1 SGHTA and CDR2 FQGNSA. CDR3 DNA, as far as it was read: TGTGCCAGCAGCCTCCAAGCGGGAGAAGCAGATACG. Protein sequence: CASSLQAGEADT. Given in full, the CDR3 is CASSLQAGEADTQYF.

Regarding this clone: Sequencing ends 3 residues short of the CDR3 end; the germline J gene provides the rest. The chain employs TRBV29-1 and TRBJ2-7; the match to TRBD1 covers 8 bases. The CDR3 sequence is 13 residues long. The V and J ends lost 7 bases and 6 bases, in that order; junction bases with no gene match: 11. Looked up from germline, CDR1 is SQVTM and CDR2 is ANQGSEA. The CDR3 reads CSALPPGGGEQYF. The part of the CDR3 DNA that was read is TGCAGCGCCCTTCCCCCAGGGGGCGGCGAG.

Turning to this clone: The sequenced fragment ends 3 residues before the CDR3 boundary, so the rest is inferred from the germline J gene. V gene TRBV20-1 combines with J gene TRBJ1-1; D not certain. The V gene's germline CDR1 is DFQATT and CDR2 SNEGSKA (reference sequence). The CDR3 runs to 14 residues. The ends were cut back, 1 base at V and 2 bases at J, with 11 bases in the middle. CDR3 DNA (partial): TGCAGTGCTAGAGTTGGAGGGCCTAACACTGAA. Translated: CSARVGGPNTE. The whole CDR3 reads CSARVGGPNTEAFF.

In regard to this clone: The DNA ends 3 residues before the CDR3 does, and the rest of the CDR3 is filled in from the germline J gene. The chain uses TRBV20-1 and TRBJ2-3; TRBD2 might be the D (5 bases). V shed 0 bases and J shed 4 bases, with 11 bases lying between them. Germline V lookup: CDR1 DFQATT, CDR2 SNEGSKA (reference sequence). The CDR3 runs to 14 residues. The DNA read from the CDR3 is TGCAGTGCTAGAGACCCACTAGTGGCAGATACG. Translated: CSARDPLVADT. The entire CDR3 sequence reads CSARDPLVADTQYF.

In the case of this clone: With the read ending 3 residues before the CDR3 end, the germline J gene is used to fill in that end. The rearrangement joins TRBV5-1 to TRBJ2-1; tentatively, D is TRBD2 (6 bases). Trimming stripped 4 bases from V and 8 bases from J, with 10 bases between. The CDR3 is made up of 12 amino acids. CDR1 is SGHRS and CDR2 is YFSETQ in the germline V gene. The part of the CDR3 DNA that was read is TGCGCCAGCAGCACGTGGGGGGATGAG. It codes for CASSTWGDE. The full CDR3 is CASSTWGDEQFF. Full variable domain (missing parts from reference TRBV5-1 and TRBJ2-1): KAGVTQTPRYLIKTRGQQVTLSCSPISGHRSVSWYQQTPGQGLQFLFEYFSETQRNKGNFPGRFSGRQFSNSRSEMNVSTLELGDSALYLCASSTWGDEQFFGPGTRLTVL.

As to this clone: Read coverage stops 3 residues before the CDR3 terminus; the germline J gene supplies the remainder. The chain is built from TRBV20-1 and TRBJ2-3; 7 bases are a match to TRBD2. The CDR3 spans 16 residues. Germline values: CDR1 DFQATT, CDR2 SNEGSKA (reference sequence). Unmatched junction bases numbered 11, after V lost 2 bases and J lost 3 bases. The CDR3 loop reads CSARFRTSGWTDTQYF. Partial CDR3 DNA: TGCAGTGCTAGATTTAGGACTAGTGGTTGGACAGATACG.

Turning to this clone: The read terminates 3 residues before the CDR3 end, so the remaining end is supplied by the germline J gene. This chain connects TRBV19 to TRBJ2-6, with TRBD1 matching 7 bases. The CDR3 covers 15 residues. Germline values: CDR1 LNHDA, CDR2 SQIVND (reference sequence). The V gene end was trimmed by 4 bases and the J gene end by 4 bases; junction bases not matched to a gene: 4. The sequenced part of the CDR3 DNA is TGTGCCAGTAGTACCCCGACAGGGGGGGCCAACGTC. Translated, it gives CASSTPTGGANV. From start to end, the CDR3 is CASSTPTGGANVLTF.

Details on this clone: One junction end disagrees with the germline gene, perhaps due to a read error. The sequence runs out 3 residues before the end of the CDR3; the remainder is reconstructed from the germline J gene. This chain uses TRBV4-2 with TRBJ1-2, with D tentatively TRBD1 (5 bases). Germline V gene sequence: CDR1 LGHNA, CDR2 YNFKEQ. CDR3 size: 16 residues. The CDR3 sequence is CASSQDRRGVAYGYTF. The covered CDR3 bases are TGCGCCAGCAGCCAAGATAGGCGAGGGGTAGCCTATGGC.

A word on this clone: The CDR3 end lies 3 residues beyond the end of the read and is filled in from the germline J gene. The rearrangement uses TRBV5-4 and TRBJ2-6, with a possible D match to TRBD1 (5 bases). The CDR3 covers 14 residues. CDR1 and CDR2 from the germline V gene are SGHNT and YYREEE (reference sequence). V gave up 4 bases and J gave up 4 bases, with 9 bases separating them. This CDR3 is CASSPGFGANVLTF. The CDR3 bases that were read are TGTGCCAGCAGCCCAGGGTTCGGGGCCAACGTC.

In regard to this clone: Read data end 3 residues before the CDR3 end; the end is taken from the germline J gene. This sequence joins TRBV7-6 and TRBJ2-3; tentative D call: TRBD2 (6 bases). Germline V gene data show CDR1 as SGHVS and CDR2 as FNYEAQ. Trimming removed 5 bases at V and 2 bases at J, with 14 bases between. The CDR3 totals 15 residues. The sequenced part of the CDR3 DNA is TGTGCCAGCAGCCGACGGGGGACCCCCACAGATACG. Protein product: CASSRRGTPTDT. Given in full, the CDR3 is CASSRRGTPTDTQYF.

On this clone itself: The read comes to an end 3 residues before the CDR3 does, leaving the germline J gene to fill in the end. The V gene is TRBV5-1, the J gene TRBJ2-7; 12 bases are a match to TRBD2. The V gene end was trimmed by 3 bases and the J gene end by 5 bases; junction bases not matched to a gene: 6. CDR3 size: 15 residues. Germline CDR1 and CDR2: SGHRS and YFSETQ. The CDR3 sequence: CASSSALAGGDEQYF. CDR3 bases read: TGCGCCAGCAGCTCTGCACTAGCGGGAGGCGACGAG.

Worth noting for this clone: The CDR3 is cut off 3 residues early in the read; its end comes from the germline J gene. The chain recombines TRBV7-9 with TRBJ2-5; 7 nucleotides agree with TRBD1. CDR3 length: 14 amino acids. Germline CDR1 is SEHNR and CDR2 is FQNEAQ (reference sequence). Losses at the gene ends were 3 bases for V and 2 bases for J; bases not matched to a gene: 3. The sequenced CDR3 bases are TGTGCCAGCAGCTTGGGACAGCTGCAAGAGACC. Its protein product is CASSLGQLQET. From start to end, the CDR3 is CASSLGQLQETQYF.

The DNA read from the CDR3 is TGCAGTGCTACGGTATCTAACTCCTACGAG. It yields the protein CSATVSNSYE. The entire CDR3 sequence reads CSATVSNSYEQYF. The rearrangement uses TRBV20-1 and TRBJ2-7; D remains unclear. The CDR3 end lies 3 residues beyond the end of the read and is filled in from the germline J gene. Germline V CDR1 and CDR2: DFQATT, SNEGSKA (reference sequence). CDR3 length equals 13 residues. Trimming stripped 4 bases from V and 0 bases from J, with 10 bases between.

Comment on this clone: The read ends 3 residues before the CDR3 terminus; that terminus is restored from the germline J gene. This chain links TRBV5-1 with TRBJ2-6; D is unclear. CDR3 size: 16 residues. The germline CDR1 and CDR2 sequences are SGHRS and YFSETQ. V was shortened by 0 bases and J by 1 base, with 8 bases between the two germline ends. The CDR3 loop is CASSLAPVSGANVLTF. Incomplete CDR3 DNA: TGCGCCAGCAGCTTGGCCCCTGTTTCTGGGGCCAACGTC.

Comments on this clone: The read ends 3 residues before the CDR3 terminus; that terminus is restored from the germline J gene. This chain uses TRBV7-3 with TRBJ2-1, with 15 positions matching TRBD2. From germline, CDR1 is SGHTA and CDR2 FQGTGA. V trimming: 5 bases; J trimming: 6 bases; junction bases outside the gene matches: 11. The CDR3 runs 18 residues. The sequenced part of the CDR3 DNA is TGTGCCAGCAGCCGACTCGGTCCGGGACTAGCGGGAGGCAATGAG. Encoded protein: CASSRLGPGLAGGNE. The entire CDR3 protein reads CASSRLGPGLAGGNEQFF. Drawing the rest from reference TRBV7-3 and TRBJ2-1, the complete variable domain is GAGVSQTPSNKVTEKGKYVELRCDPISGHTALYWYRQSLGQGPEFLIYFQGTGAADDSGLPNDRFFAVRPEGSVSTLKIQRTERGDSAVYLCASSRLGPGLAGGNEQFFGPGTRLTVL.

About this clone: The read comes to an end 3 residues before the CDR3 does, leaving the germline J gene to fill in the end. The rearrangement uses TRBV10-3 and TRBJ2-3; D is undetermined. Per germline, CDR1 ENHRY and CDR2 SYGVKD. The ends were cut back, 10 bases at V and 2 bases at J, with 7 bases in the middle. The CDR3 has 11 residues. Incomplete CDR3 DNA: TGTGCCACCCCAGACACAGATACG. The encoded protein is CATPDTDT. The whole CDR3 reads CATPDTDTQYF.

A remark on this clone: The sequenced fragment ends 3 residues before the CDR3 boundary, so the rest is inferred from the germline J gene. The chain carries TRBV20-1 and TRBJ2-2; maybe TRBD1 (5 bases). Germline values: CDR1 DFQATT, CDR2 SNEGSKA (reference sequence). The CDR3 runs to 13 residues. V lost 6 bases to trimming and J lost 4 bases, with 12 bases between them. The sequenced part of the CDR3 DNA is TGCAGTGCCCAGGGCGGCCCCACCGGGGAG. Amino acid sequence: CSAQGGPTGE. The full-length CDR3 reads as CSAQGGPTGELFF.

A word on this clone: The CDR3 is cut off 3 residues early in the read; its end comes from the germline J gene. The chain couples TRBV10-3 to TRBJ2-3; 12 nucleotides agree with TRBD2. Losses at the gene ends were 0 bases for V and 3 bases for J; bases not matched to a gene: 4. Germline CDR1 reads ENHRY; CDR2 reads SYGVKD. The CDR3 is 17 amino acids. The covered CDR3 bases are TGTGCCATCAGTGAGTCACCTAGCGGGGGGGGAACAGATACG. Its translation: CAISESPSGGGTDT. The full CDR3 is CAISESPSGGGTDTQYF.

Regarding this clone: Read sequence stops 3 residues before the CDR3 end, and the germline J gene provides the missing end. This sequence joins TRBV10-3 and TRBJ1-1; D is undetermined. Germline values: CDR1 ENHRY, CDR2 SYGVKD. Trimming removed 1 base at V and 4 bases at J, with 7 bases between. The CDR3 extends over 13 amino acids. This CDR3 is CAISEWQATEAFF. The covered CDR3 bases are TGTGCCATCAGTGAGTGGCAGGCCACTGAA.

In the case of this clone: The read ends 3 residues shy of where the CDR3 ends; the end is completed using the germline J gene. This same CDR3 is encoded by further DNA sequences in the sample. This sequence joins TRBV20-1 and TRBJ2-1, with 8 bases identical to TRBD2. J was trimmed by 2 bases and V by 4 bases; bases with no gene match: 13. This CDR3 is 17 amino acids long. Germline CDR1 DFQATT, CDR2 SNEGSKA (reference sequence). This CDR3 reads CSAIGLAPSGTYNEQFF. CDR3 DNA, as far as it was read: TGCAGTGCTATAGGACTAGCTCCGAGTGGGACCTACAATGAG.